These 6 T cell receptor beta chains were all obtained from the same sample, sequenced in a study of T cells in Graves' hyperthyroidism and ophthalmopathy. Researchers took RNA transcripts and amplified the TCR beta CDR3 regions from them. In the first-round RT-PCR of the TCR CDR3, the HTBI primer set was used. MiXCR, run by TCRdb on the multiplex PCR reads, gives a single entry per CDR3 protein. The data hold a few hundred thousand distinct CDR3 sequences, with 15% to 18% observed a single time. The source material was blood. The receptor set was obtained from a woman younger than 45 with Graves' hyperthyroidism.

The chain recombines TRBV14 with TRBJ2-7; 12 nucleotides agree with TRBD2. V gave up 4 bases and J gave up 7 bases; unmatched junction bases: 8. The germline CDR1 and CDR2 sequences are SGHDN and FVKESK. This CDR3 has 15 amino acids. CDR3 in DNA: TGTGCCAGCAGCCTCAGGACTAGCGGGGCTTTTGAGCAGTACTTC. As protein: CASSLRTSGAFEQYF.

This clonotype has just a few counts. The V call is TRBV20-1, the J call TRBJ1-2, with TRBD1 as a possible D gene (5 bases). The CDR3 spans 11 residues. With 1 base removed from V and 9 bases from J, the gap between germline ends came to 9 bases. Germline V gene sequence: CDR1 DFQATT, CDR2 SNEGSKA (reference sequence). The DNA for the CDR3 is TGCAGTGCTAGAGGGGGCGCGAGCTACACCTTC. Encoded protein: CSARGGASYTF.

Only a few counts were recorded for this clonotype. The chain joins TRBV20-1 to TRBJ2-2; 10 bases align to TRBD2. Trimming at V came to 7 bases and at J to 3 bases, leaving 17 bases not matched to a gene. The CDR3 runs 18 residues. Germline CDR1 is DFQATT and CDR2 is SNEGSKA (reference sequence). The CDR3 DNA sequence: TGCAGTGTTCGTACTTCCGGGACTAGCGCTCGATACACCGGGGAGCTGTTTTTT. It specifies CSVRTSGTSARYTGELFF.

Ten or more counts support this clonotype. The gene calls are TRBV9 and TRBJ1-1, with TRBD1 as a possible D gene (6 bases). Germline V gene data show CDR1 as SGDLS and CDR2 as YYNGEE. Between the trimmed V and J ends, which lost 4 bases and 6 bases, there was a span of 13 bases. The CDR3 loop spans 13 amino acids. The DNA of the CDR3 is TGTGCCAGCAGCAACAGGGCAGACTCTGAAGCTTTCTTT. It codes for CASSNRADSEAFF.

This chain links TRBV19 with TRBJ1-2; D is ambiguous. The CDR3 spans 14 residues. CDR1 LNHDA and CDR2 SQIVND come from the germline V gene (reference sequence). V lost 7 bases, J lost 2 bases, and 14 bases lay in between. CDR3 bases: TGTGCCAGTATTATCCCGGGGAGCAACTATGGCTACACCTTC. Protein: CASIIPGSNYGYTF.

This clonotype was recorded many times. The chain combines TRBV20-1 with TRBJ2-1, with TRBD2 matching over 9 bases. Germline V gene sequence: CDR1 DFQATT, CDR2 SNEGSKA (reference sequence). V shed 0 bases, J shed 5 bases, and the junction held 8 bases outside the gene matches. The CDR3 is 16 residues long. The CDR3 loop reads CSARDPVTSGNNEQFF. The CDR3 DNA reads TGCAGTGCTAGAGATCCTGTGACTAGCGGCAACAATGAGCAGTTCTTC.